Listed below are T cell receptor beta chains from one sample, sequenced in a study of blood T cell repertoires in COVID-19. Here immunoSEQ multiplex PCR was the method, and the copy in TCRdb shows in-frame clones only, minus some. The sample carries some 120,000 clones, approximately 87% recorded once. The source material was peripheral blood. These receptors came from a woman between 55 and 75 years old with acute or convalescent COVID-19. Each CDR3 is given with its conserved first and last residue. Fields, in order: D gene, V gene, CDR3 protein. The D gene is left open where the match is weak.

D gene: TRBD2
V gene: TRBV28
CDR3 protein: CASSVLAGVDTQYF

D gene: TRBD2
V gene: TRBV7-3
CDR3 protein: CASSFASSGRGEQFF

D gene: .
V gene: TRBV12-3/TRBV12-4
CDR3 protein: CASSLGGKDAFF

D gene: .
V gene: TRBV15
CDR3 protein: CATSRAAGPNEKLFF

D gene: TRBD1
V gene: TRBV19
CDR3 protein: CASSNPYSHRGRSTEAFF

D gene: .
V gene: TRBV6-5
CDR3 protein: CASSYSGQSNQPQHF

D gene: .
V gene: TRBV7-2
CDR3 protein: CASSSPSRQPQHF

D gene: TRBD1
V gene: TRBV5-1
CDR3 protein: CASSAGGTGSYNEQFF

D gene: .
V gene: TRBV4-1
CDR3 protein: CASSQDLRRVNTEAFF

D gene: .
V gene: TRBV28
CDR3 protein: CASTPHSMNTEAFF

D gene: TRBD1
V gene: TRBV6-5
CDR3 protein: CASSGQGNNSPLHF

D gene: TRBD1
V gene: TRBV5-1
CDR3 protein: CASSMTGENTEAFF

D gene: TRBD1
V gene: TRBV7-6
CDR3 protein: CASSLRGQDPLGYTF

D gene: TRBD1
V gene: TRBV7-9
CDR3 protein: CASSLGVGGQTDPNYGYTF

D gene: .
V gene: TRBV10-3
CDR3 protein: CAISDSTGELFF

D gene: TRBD1
V gene: TRBV19
CDR3 protein: CASSPRDSSYEQYF

D gene: TRBD1
V gene: TRBV29-1
CDR3 protein: CSVECRFLKTGVYQPQHF

D gene: .
V gene: TRBV27
CDR3 protein: CASSLSRLGQGRRLAYGYTF

D gene: .
V gene: TRBV5-1
CDR3 protein: CASSSRTDGPGELFF

D gene: .
V gene: TRBV28
CDR3 protein: CASSPPTSTPNEQFF

D gene: .
V gene: TRBV6-5
CDR3 protein: CASSYAGSYETQYF

D gene: TRBD1
V gene: TRBV30
CDR3 protein: CAWGVPRDSNPAFF

D gene: .
V gene: TRBV3-1/TRBV3-2
CDR3 protein: CASSQGRVGGTEAFF

D gene: .
V gene: TRBV6-5
CDR3 protein: CASVRQGYEKLFF

D gene: TRBD2
V gene: TRBV6-5
CDR3 protein: CASLLAGSETQYF

D gene: .
V gene: TRBV3-1/TRBV3-2
CDR3 protein: CASSQEPGRDEKLFF

D gene: TRBD2
V gene: TRBV7-2
CDR3 protein: CASSQTLGRDEQFF

D gene: TRBD2
V gene: TRBV29-1
CDR3 protein: CSVDVALAGFGEQFF

D gene: .
V gene: TRBV6-1
CDR3 protein: CASSEAHVGPYEQYF

D gene: TRBD2
V gene: TRBV5-1
CDR3 protein: CASSLGGGRGHTDTQYF

D gene: TRBD1
V gene: TRBV4-2
CDR3 protein: CASSETGQDNYGYTF

D gene: .
V gene: TRBV12-3/TRBV12-4
CDR3 protein: CASSPGNTEAFF

D gene: .
V gene: TRBV18
CDR3 protein: CASSKDTGGDGYTF

D gene: .
V gene: TRBV11-3
CDR3 protein: CASSLAGGLLNTEAFF

D gene: .
V gene: TRBV3-1/TRBV3-2
CDR3 protein: CASSQVDSFTF

D gene: .
V gene: TRBV6-5
CDR3 protein: CAAQTTTYEQYF

D gene: .
V gene: TRBV6-5
CDR3 protein: CASTKQSSYNSPLHF

D gene: TRBD2
V gene: TRBV14
CDR3 protein: CASSQEASGRAGQFF

D gene: .
V gene: TRBV2
CDR3 protein: CAGSQGRGNQPQHF

D gene: .
V gene: TRBV6-5
CDR3 protein: CASSTAPGTGELFF

D gene: .
V gene: TRBV3-1/TRBV3-2
CDR3 protein: CASSQGLAGAFGYTF

D gene: .
V gene: TRBV3-1/TRBV3-2
CDR3 protein: CASSQLRESTQYF

D gene: .
V gene: TRBV11-3
CDR3 protein: CASSLAGNTGELFF

D gene: TRBD1
V gene: TRBV6-4
CDR3 protein: CASKPLAGTDYGYTF

D gene: .
V gene: TRBV19
CDR3 protein: CASSIRQGTNSGNTIYF

D gene: .
V gene: TRBV15
CDR3 protein: CATSRDRTKNSPLHF

D gene: .
V gene: TRBV5-4
CDR3 protein: CASSTIQENTEAFF

D gene: .
V gene: TRBV2
CDR3 protein: CASSDSSNYGYTF

D gene: .
V gene: TRBV6-5
CDR3 protein: CASKTASSTGELFF

D gene: TRBD1
V gene: TRBV19
CDR3 protein: CASSRQGEEEQFF

D gene: TRBD2
V gene: TRBV6-5
CDR3 protein: CASKVGGEDTQYF

D gene: TRBD1
V gene: TRBV30
CDR3 protein: CAWSRDSFYEQYF

D gene: TRBD1
V gene: TRBV5-6
CDR3 protein: CASSPTGFTEAFF